Listed here are 25 T cell receptor beta chains from one sample, sequenced in a study of CD8 T cells in Susac syndrome (dated by TCRdb to about 2019). Library prep was done by the immunoSEQ multiplex PCR assay. RNA was extracted using the RNeasy kit, and roughly 0.5 to 1 ug of the RNA was reverse transcribed with random hexamers. The public reads were run again by TCRdb, first through fastp at Q25 and then through MiXCR, and only productive beta chains were kept. Each CDR3 protein appears once, grouped with its most common genes and DNA. The sample has approximately 150,000 distinct CDR3 sequences on record, about 93% of them singletons. About 0.088% of the sample goes to the ten largest clones. Sequences were obtained from CD4+ T cells from PBMCs. The receptors shown here come from a human donor with multiple sclerosis.

This chain connects TRBV30 to TRBJ1-1; no definite D call. From germline, CDR1 is GTSNPN and CDR2 SVGIG (reference sequence). The V gene lost 0 bases and the J gene lost 5 bases, with 4 bases spanning the gap. The CDR3 length is 11 residues. This CDR3 reads CAWSVWTEAFF. CDR3 DNA: TGTGCCTGGAGTGTATGGACTGAAGCTTTCTTT.

This clonotype was seen once. The genes are TRBV2 and TRBJ1-1; TRBD1 is a possible D gene (5 bases). This CDR3 has 15 amino acids. V was pared by 4 bases and J by 6 bases, with 18 bases between. Germline CDR1 reads SNHLY; CDR2 reads FYNNEI. CDR3: CASSVAEGAKAEAFF. As DNA, the CDR3 is TGTGCCAGCAGTGTAGCAGAAGGGGCAAAGGCTGAAGCTTTCTTT. Full variable domain (missing parts from reference TRBV2 and TRBJ1-1): EPEVTQTPSHQVTQMGQEVILRCVPISNHLYFYWYRQILGQKVEFLVSFYNNEISEKSEIFDDQFSVERPDGSNFTLKIRSTKLEDSAMYFCASSVAEGAKAEAFFGQGTRLTVV.

The V gene is TRBV18, the J gene TRBJ2-1; D is unclear. The CDR3 extends over 13 amino acids. V was clipped by 1 base and J by 7 bases, with 8 bases between them. The germline V gene has CDR1 KGHSH and CDR2 LQKENI. CDR3 coding DNA: TGTGCCAGCTCACCACAGGGTATTAATGAGCAGTTCTTC. This encodes CASSPQGINEQFF. Looking up the rest from reference TRBV18 and TRBJ2-1 gives the full variable domain: NAGVMQNPRHLVRRRGQEARLRCSPMKGHSHVYWYRQLPEEGLKFMVYLQKENIIDESGMPKERFSAEFPKEGPSILRIQQVVRGDSAAYFCASSPQGINEQFFGPGTRLTVL.

The chain employs TRBV13 and TRBJ2-5, with TRBD2 matching 7 bases. The CDR3 has 14 residues. Germline lookup yields CDR1 PRHDT and CDR2 FYEKMQ (reference sequence). The trim removed 7 bases at V and 4 bases at J, leaving 9 bases unmatched. As DNA, the CDR3 is TGTGCCAGCACCCTATACGGGGGGTTAGAGACCCAGTACTTC. Translation gives CASTLYGGLETQYF.

This chain links TRBV11-2 with TRBJ1-5; D is unresolved. Germline assignment: CDR1 SGHAT and CDR2 FQNNGV. V was cut by 2 bases and J by 4 bases, with 9 bases left in between. This CDR3 contains 14 residues. CDR3 nucleotides: TGTGCCAGCAGCTTAACTATACGTAATCAGCCCCAGCATTTT. It translates to CASSLTIRNQPQHF.

In this sample, this clonotype turned up a few times. This chain connects TRBV20-1 to TRBJ2-5, with 11 bases fitting TRBD2. Losses at the gene ends were 5 bases for V and 0 bases for J; bases not matched to a gene: 5. Germline values: CDR1 DFQATT, CDR2 SNEGSKA (reference sequence). The CDR3 is made up of 15 amino acids. The CDR3 nucleotides are TGCAGTGCTGGGCCTAGCGGGGGGTACCAAGAGACCCAGTACTTC. Protein product: CSAGPSGGYQETQYF.

The V call is TRBV19, the J call TRBJ2-7; D is ambiguous. Germline CDR1 reads LNHDA; CDR2 reads SQIVND (reference sequence). V shed 5 bases and J shed 3 bases, with 14 bases lying between them. The CDR3 extends over 14 amino acids. The CDR3: CASSRGYTLYEQYF. The CDR3 DNA reads TGTGCCAGTAGTCGTGGATACACACTCTACGAGCAGTACTTC.

This chain uses TRBV27 with TRBJ2-3, with D maybe TRBD1 (5 bases). The CDR3 covers 13 residues. Trimming took 4 bases from V and 7 from J, leaving 12 bases between them. The germline V gene has CDR1 MNHEY and CDR2 SMNVEV (reference sequence). This chain's CDR3 is CASSSQGWNTQYF. As DNA, the CDR3 is TGTGCCAGCAGTTCTCAGGGTTGGAATACGCAGTATTTT.

This rearrangement joins TRBV4-3 to TRBJ2-7; 7 nucleotides agree with TRBD1. The CDR3 sequence is 14 residues long. The V segment lost 4 bases and the J segment 6 bases; nucleotides outside the gene matches: 9. In germline, CDR1 is LGHNA, CDR2 YSLEER. The DNA of the CDR3 is TGCGCCAGCAGCCTCATTCACAGGGGTAGCGAGCAGTACTTC. It yields the protein CASSLIHRGSEQYF.

This chain uses TRBV10-3 with TRBJ2-5; 7 nucleotides match TRBD1. Looked up from germline, CDR1 is ENHRY and CDR2 is SYGVKD. V dropped 7 bases and J dropped 2; count of bases not matched to a gene: 4. This CDR3 spans 13 amino acids. Here the CDR3 DNA reads TGTGCCATCAAAACAGGGGAACAAGAGACCCAGTACTTC. Residues: CAIKTGEQETQYF.

The chain uses TRBV29-1 and TRBJ2-5; D is unclear. CDR3 length: 12 amino acids. Per germline, CDR1 SQVTM and CDR2 ANQGSEA. Trimming took off 5 bases at V and 0 bases at J, with 7 bases between the two ends. The CDR3 protein is CSVRQNQETQYF. The CDR3 DNA reads TGCAGCGTTCGGCAGAACCAAGAGACCCAGTACTTC.

Of note for this clonotype: The junction does not match germline at one end; this may be a read error. The chain links TRBV5-8 to TRBJ1-5; 8 bases are shared with TRBD1. This CDR3 has 14 amino acids. Germline CDR1 and CDR2: SGHTS and YDEGEE. CDR3 protein: CASNKGQGKQPQHF. CDR3 nucleotide sequence: TGTGCCAGCAATAAAGGACAGGGCAAGCAGCCCCAGCATTTT.

V is TRBV7-9 and J is TRBJ1-3, with TRBD1 matching over 7 bases. CDR3 length: 14 amino acids. With 2 bases clipped from V and 6 bases from J, the junction kept 4 bases outside the gene matches. The germline CDR1 and CDR2 sequences are SEHNR and FQNEAQ (reference sequence). The CDR3 bases are TGTGCCAGCAGCTTAAACAGGGGACAAAACACCATATATTTT. Protein product: CASSLNRGQNTIYF.

The V call is TRBV30, the J call TRBJ2-6, with D possibly matching TRBD2 (6 bases). V was shortened by 0 bases and J by 2 bases, with 8 bases between the two germline ends. Germline V lookup: CDR1 GTSNPN, CDR2 SVGIG (reference sequence). This CDR3 contains 15 residues. The CDR3 spells CAWSVGGAGANVLTF. The CDR3 nucleotides read TGTGCCTGGAGTGTAGGAGGGGCTGGGGCCAACGTCCTGACTTTC. Together with reference TRBV30 and TRBJ2-6, the CDR3 gives the full variable domain: SQTIHQWPATLVQPVGSPLSLECTVEGTSNPNLYWYRQAAGRGLQLLFYSVGIGQISSEVPQNLSASRPQDRQFILSSKKLLLSDSGFYLCAWSVGGAGANVLTFGAGSRLTVL.

The chain joins TRBV7-2 to TRBJ1-4; no reliable D call. CDR1 and CDR2 from the germline V gene are SGHTA and FQGNSA. The V end was cut by 4 bases, the J end by 9 bases, with 27 bases between. This CDR3 has 18 residues. This chain's CDR3 is CASSSRGPADAGSQKLFF. The CDR3 coding sequence is TGTGCCAGCAGCTCAAGAGGGCCGGCAGACGCAGGCTCTCAAAAACTGTTTTTT.

J is TRBJ1-1 and V is TRBV18; unclear D gene. Trimming pared 0 bases from V and 1 base from J, leaving 9 bases between. Looked up from germline, CDR1 is KGHSH and CDR2 is LQKENI. The CDR3 length is 15 residues. The CDR3 is CASSPPGSGNTEAFF. The CDR3 DNA is TGTGCCAGCTCACCACCCGGGTCGGGGAACACTGAAGCTTTCTTT.

The chain employs TRBV7-9 and TRBJ1-2, with D uncertain. The CDR3 loop spans 14 amino acids. Trimming removed 3 bases at V and 4 bases at J, with 12 bases between. Per the germline V gene, CDR1 is SEHNR and CDR2 is FQNEAQ (reference sequence). CDR3 bases: TGTGCCAGCAGCTTCGGCCAGCCCGGCTATGGCTACACCTTC. It specifies CASSFGQPGYGYTF. The full variable domain, its missing parts supplied by reference TRBV7-9 and TRBJ1-2, is DTGVSQNPRHKITKRGQNVTFRCDPISEHNRLYWYRQTLGQGPEFLTYFQNEAQLEKSRLLSDRFSAERPKGSFSTLEIQRTEQGDSAMYLCASSFGQPGYGYTFGSGTRLTVV.

The chain is built from TRBV7-2 and TRBJ2-4; D is uncertain. Deletions cut 5 bases from V and 8 bases from J, with 16 bases between. The CDR3 is 14 residues long. The germline V gene has CDR1 SGHTA and CDR2 FQGNSA. CDR3 coding DNA: TGTGCCAGCAGCCCTAGGAACTACGGCGACATTCAGTACTTC. Translated: CASSPRNYGDIQYF. The full variable domain, rest sourced from reference TRBV7-2 and TRBJ2-4, is GAGVSQSPSNKVTEKGKDVELRCDPISGHTALYWYRQSLGQGLEFLIYFQGNSAPDKSGLPSDRFSAERTGGSVSTLTIQRTQQEDSAVYLCASSPRNYGDIQYFGAGTRLSVL.

The rearrangement joins TRBV3-1 to TRBJ1-2, with 9 nucleotides matching TRBD1. Germline CDR1 LGHDT, CDR2 YNNKEL (reference sequence). The CDR3 has 14 residues. J was trimmed by 4 bases and V by 4 bases; bases with no gene match: 4. The CDR3 DNA follows: TGTGCCAGCAGCCGAAGGACAGGGGCCTATGGCTACACCTTC. Translated: CASSRRTGAYGYTF.

The rearrangement links TRBV10-3 to TRBJ2-1, with 9 bases fitting TRBD1. The CDR3 length is 15 residues. J gave up 5 bases and V 8 bases, and 10 bases lay outside the gene matches. The germline gives CDR1 ENHRY, CDR2 SYGVKD. The chain's CDR3 is CAIGAGQGRNNEQFF. The CDR3, as DNA: TGTGCCATCGGAGCAGGACAGGGGCGAAACAATGAGCAGTTCTTC.

A note on this clonotype: The junction departs from the called germline gene at one end, perhaps through a read error. The chain is built from TRBV2 and TRBJ2-2, with D perhaps TRBD1 (5 bases). Germline V gives CDR1 SNHLY, CDR2 FYNNEI. CDR3 length: 14 residues. The CDR3 loop reads CATSAAGWTGELFF. As DNA, the CDR3 is TGTGCCACCAGTGCGGCAGGGTGGACCGGGGAGCTGTTTTTT.

This chain connects TRBV18 to TRBJ2-5, with TRBD2 as a possible D gene (6 bases). Germline V CDR1 and CDR2: KGHSH, LQKENI. With 0 bases removed from V and 4 bases from J, the gap between germline ends came to 9 bases. The CDR3 is made up of 14 amino acids. In DNA form, the CDR3 reads TGTGCCAGCTCACCACCGGAGGGGCGAGAGACCCAGTACTTC. Residues: CASSPPEGRETQYF.

The rearrangement joins TRBV5-1 to TRBJ2-1, with 14 bases aligning to TRBD2. The CDR3 spans 15 residues. Trimming took 4 bases from V and 9 from J; bases not matched to a gene: 6. In germline, CDR1 is SGHRS, CDR2 YFSETQ. This CDR3 reads CASSEGLAGVSEQFF. The CDR3, as DNA: TGCGCCAGCAGCGAGGGACTAGCGGGAGTTTCTGAGCAGTTCTTC.

The rearrangement uses TRBV2 and TRBJ1-3; D is ambiguous. The length of the CDR3 is 16 residues. Germline CDR1 is SNHLY and CDR2 is FYNNEI. The germline V and J ends were trimmed by 4 bases and 0 bases, with 13 bases remaining between them. The CDR3 sequence is CASSVDGLFSGNTIYF. Written as DNA, the CDR3 is TGTGCCAGCAGTGTTGACGGACTATTCTCTGGAAACACCATATATTTT.

The V call is TRBV3-1, the J call TRBJ2-3, with 11 bases matching TRBD1. This CDR3 contains 16 residues. Germline V lookup: CDR1 LGHDT, CDR2 YNNKEL (reference sequence). V was pared by 4 bases and J by 4 bases, with 7 bases of the junction left unmatched. The chain's CDR3 is CASSLGQGEKADTQYF. CDR3 nucleotide sequence: TGTGCCAGCAGCCTGGGACAGGGGGAAAAAGCAGATACGCAGTATTTT.